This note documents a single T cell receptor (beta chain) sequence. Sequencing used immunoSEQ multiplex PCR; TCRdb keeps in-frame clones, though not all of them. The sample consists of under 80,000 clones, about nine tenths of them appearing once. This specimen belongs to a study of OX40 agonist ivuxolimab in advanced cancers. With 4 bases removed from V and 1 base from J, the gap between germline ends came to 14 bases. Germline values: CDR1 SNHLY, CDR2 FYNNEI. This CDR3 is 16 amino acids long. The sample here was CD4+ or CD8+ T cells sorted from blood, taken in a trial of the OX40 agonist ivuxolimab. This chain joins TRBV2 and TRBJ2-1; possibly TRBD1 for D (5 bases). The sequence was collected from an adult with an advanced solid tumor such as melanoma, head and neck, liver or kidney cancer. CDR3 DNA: TGTGCCAGCAGTGTACTCGGGCAGGGATCCTACAATGAGCAGTTCTTC. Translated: CASSVLGQGSYNEQFF.